This T cell receptor (beta chain) appears in the sequencing data of a study of T cell changes during pregnancy in multiple sclerosis. Only in-frame clones appear in the TCRdb table, and some are missing; sequencing was by immunoSEQ multiplex PCR. Among around 75,000 clones listed, nearly 95% were seen once. The sample consisted of CD4+ T cells from peripheral blood mononuclear cells, taken after pregnancy. The sequence was collected from a female donor with multiple sclerosis, enrolled in a pregnancy study.

CDR3 sequence: CASSEPKLAGLYNEQFF. The DNA of the CDR3 is TGCGCCAGCAGTGAGCCTAAACTAGCGGGACTATACAATGAGCAGTTCTTC. The rearrangement links TRBV10-1 to TRBJ2-1; TRBD2 matches at 10 bases. Germline V gene data show CDR1 as WNHNN and CDR2 as SYGVQD (reference sequence). After removal of 2 bases from V and 4 bases from J, the junction contained 8 bases not matched to a gene. This CDR3 spans 17 amino acids.